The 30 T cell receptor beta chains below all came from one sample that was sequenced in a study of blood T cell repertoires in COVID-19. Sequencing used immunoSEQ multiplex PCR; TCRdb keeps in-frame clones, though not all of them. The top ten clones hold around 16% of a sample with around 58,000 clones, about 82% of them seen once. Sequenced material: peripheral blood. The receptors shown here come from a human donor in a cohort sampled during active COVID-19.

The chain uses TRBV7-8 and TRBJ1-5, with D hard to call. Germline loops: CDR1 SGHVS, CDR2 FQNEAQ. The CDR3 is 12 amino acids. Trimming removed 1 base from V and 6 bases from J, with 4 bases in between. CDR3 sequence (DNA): TGTGCCAGCAGCTTAGGAGGTCAGCCCCAGCATTTT. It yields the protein CASSLGGQPQHF.

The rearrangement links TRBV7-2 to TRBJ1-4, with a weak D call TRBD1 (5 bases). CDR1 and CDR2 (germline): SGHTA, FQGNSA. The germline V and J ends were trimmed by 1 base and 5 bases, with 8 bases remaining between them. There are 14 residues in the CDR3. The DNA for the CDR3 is TGTGCCAGCAGCTTAGGGGGGGGGAATGAAAAACTGTTTTTT. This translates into CASSLGGGNEKLFF.

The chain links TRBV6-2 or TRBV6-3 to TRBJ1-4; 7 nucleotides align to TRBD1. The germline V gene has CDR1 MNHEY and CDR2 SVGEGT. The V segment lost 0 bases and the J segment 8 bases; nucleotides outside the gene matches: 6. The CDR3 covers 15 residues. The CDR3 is CASSYSQGGGEKLFF. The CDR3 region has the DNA TGTGCCAGCAGTTACTCCCAGGGGGGAGGAGAAAAACTGTTTTTT.

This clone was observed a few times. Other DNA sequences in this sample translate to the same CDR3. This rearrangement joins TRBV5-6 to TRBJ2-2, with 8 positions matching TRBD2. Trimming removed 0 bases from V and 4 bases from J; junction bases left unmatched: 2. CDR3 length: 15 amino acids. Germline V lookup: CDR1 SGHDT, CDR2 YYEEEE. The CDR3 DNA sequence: TGTGCCAGCAGCTTGGGGCTAGCGGGCACCGGGGAGCTGTTTTTT. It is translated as CASSLGLAGTGELFF.

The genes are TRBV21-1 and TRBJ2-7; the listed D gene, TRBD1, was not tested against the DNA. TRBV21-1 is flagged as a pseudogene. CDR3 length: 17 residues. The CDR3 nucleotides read TGTGCCAGCAGCAAAGGAGGGGGGACAGGGGAAAGCTACGAGCAGTACTTC. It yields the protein CASSKGGGTGESYEQYF.

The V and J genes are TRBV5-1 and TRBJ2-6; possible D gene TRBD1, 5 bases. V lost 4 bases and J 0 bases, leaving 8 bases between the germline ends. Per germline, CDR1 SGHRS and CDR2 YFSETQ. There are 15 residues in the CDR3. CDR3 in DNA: TGCGCCAGCAGCCATCAGGGCTCTGGGGCCAACGTCCTGACTTTC. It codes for CASSHQGSGANVLTF.

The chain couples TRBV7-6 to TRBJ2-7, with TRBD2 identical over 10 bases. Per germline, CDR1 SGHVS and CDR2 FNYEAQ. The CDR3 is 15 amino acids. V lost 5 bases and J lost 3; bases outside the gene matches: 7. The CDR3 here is CASSLTSGEYYEQYF. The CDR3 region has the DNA TGTGCCAGCAGCCTAACTAGCGGGGAATACTACGAGCAGTACTTC. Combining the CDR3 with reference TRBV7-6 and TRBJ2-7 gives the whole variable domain GAGVSQSPRYKVTKRGQDVALRCDPISGHVSLYWYRQALGQGPEFLTYFNYEAQQDKSGLPNDRFSAERPEGSISTLTIQRTEQRDSAMYRCASSLTSGEYYEQYFGPGTRLTVT.

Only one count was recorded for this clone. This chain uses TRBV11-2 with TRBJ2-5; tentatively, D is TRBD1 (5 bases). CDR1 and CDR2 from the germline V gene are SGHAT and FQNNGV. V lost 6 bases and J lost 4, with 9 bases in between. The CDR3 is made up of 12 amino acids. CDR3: CASRSQGETQYF. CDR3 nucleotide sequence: TGTGCCAGCAGGAGCCAGGGAGAGACCCAGTACTTC.

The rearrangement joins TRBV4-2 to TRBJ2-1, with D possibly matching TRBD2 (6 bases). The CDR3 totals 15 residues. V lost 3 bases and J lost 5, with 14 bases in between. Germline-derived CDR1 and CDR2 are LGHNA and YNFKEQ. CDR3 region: CASSHPGLGDNEQFF. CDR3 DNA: TGTGCCAGCAGCCACCCGGGACTGGGGGACAATGAGCAGTTCTTC.

The CDR3 bases are TGTGCCAGCAGCTTAACGGGGGTACCGAGGACCGGGGAGCTGTTTTTT. Amino acid sequence: CASSLTGVPRTGELFF. The chain recombines TRBV5-5 with TRBJ2-2; possible D gene TRBD2, 6 bases. Trimming removed 2 bases at V and 5 bases at J, with 16 bases between. CDR3 length: 16 amino acids. Germline CDR1 and CDR2: SGHKS and YYEKEE (reference sequence).

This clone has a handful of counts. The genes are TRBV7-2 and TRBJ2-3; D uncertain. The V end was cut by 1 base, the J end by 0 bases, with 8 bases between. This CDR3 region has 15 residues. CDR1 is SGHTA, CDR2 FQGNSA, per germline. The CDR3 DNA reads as TGTGCCAGCAGCTTAGGTCTCTCGAGCACAGATACGCAGTATTTT. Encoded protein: CASSLGLSSTDTQYF.

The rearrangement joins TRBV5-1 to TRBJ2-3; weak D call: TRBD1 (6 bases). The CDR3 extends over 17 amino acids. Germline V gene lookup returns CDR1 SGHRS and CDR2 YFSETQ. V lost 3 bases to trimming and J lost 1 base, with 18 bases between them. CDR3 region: CASSSGGSPGGTDTQYF. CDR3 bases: TGCGCCAGCAGCTCTGGTGGGAGCCCAGGGGGCACAGATACGCAGTATTTT.

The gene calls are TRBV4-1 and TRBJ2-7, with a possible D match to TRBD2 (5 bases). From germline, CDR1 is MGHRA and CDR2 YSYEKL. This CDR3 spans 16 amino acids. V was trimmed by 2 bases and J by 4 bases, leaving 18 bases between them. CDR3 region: CASSQFGVGSGYEQYF. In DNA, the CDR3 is TGCGCCAGCAGCCAATTTGGTGTGGGTTCGGGATACGAGCAGTACTTC.

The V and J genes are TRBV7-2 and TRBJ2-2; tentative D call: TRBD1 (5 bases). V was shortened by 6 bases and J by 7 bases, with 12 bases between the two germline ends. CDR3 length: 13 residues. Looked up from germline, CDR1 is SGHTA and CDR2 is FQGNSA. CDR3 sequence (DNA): TGTGCCAGCAGTCTAAAGCAGGGCGGGGAGCTGTTTTTT. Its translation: CASSLKQGGELFF.

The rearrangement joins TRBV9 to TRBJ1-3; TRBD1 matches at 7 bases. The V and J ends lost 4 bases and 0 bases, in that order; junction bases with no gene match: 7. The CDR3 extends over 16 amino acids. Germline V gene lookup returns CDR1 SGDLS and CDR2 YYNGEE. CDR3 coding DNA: TGTGCCAGCAGCTTACAGGGGCCTTCCTCTGGAAACACCATATATTTT. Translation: CASSLQGPSSGNTIYF.

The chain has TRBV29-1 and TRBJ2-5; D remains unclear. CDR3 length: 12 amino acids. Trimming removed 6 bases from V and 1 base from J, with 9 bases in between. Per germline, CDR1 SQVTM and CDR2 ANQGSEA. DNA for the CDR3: TGCAGCGTCGCCGGGTCCCAAGAGACCCAGTACTTC. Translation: CSVAGSQETQYF.

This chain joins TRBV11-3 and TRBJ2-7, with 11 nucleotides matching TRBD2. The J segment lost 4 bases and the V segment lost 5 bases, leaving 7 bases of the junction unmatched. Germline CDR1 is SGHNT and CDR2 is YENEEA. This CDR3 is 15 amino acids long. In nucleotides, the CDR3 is TGTGCCAGCAGCCCAGGGACTAGCGGCTTTTACGAGCAGTACTTC. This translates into CASSPGTSGFYEQYF.

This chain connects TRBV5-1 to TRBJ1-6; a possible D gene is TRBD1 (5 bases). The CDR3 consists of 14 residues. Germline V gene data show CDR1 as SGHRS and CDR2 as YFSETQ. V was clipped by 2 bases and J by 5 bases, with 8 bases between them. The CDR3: CASSFGQNNSPLHF. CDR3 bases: TGCGCCAGCAGCTTTGGACAAAATAATTCACCCCTCCACTTT.

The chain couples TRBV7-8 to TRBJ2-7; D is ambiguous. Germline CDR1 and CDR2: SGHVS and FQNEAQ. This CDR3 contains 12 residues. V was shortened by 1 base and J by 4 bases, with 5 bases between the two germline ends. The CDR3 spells CASSLDLYEQYF. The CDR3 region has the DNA TGTGCCAGCAGCTTAGACTTGTACGAGCAGTACTTC.

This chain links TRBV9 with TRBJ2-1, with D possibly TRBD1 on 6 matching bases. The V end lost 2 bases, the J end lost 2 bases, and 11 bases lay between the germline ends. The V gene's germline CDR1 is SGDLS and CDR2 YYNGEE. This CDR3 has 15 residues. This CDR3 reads CASSVEAGAYNEQFF. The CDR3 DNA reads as TGTGCCAGCAGCGTGGAGGCAGGGGCCTACAATGAGCAGTTCTTC.

The CDR3 loop is CASSFLGTSEYSYEQYF. CDR3 coding DNA: TGCGCCAGCAGCTTCCTCGGGACTAGCGAATACTCCTACGAGCAGTACTTC. The V call is TRBV5-1, the J call TRBJ2-7; the match to TRBD2 covers 10 bases. J was trimmed by 0 bases and V by 2 bases; bases with no gene match: 8. The germline V gene encodes CDR1 SGHRS and CDR2 YFSETQ. The CDR3 contains 17 residues.

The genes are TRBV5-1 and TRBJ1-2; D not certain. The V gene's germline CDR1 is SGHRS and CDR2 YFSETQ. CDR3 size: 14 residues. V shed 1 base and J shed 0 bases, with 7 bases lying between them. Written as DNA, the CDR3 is TGCGCCAGCAGCTTGCCCCTAACTAACTATGGCTACACCTTC. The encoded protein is CASSLPLTNYGYTF.

This CDR3 reads CASSAPLKGEYTGELFF. For the CDR3, the DNA is TGTGCCAGCAGCGCTCCACTAAAGGGGGAGTACACCGGGGAGCTGTTTTTT. The chain has TRBV7-2 and TRBJ2-2, with TRBD1 as a possible D gene (6 bases). The germline V gene has CDR1 SGHTA and CDR2 FQGNSA. V lost 5 bases and J 3 bases, leaving 19 bases between the germline ends. The CDR3 spans 17 residues. Based on the CDR3 plus reference TRBV7-2 and TRBJ2-2, the full variable domain is GAGVSQSPSNKVTEKGKDVELRCDPISGHTALYWYRQSLGQGLEFLIYFQGNSAPDKSGLPSDRFSAERTGGSVSTLTIQRTQQEDSAVYLCASSAPLKGEYTGELFFGEGSRLTVL.

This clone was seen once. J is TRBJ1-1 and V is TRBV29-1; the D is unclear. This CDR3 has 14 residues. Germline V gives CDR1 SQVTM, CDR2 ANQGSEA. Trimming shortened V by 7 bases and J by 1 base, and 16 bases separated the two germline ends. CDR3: CSGWGPGGNTEAFF. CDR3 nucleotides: TGCAGCGGGTGGGGTCCCGGAGGGAACACTGAAGCTTTCTTT.

CDR3 bases: TGTGCTAGTGGTTTGGGACACGGGGATCAGCCCCAGCATTTT. This codes for CASGLGHGDQPQHF. The chain has TRBV12-5 and TRBJ1-5; D gene unclear. V lost 1 base, J lost 5 bases, and 9 bases lay in between. CDR1 and CDR2 from the germline V gene are LGHNT and FRNRAP. This CDR3 region has 14 residues.

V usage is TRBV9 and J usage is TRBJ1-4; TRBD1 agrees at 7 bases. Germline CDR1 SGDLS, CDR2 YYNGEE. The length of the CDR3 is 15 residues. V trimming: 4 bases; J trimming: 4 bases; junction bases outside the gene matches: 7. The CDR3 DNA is TGTGCCAGCAGCCCGCACAGGGGAGGTAATGAAAAACTGTTTTTT. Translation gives CASSPHRGGNEKLFF.

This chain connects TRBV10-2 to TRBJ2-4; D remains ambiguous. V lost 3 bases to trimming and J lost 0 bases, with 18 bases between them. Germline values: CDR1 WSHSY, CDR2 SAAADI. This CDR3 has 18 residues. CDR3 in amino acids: CASSDGSSVPLAKNIQYF. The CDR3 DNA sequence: TGCGCCAGCAGTGATGGGTCGAGCGTACCACTAGCCAAAAACATTCAGTACTTC.

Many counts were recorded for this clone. In DNA, the CDR3 is TGCGCCAGCAGCTTGGGATCGGTGAAGGGGCGAGTCTACGAGCAGTACTTC. Its protein product is CASSLGSVKGRVYEQYF. The V gene is TRBV5-1, the J gene TRBJ2-7; D may be TRBD1 (5 bases). The germline V gene has CDR1 SGHRS and CDR2 YFSETQ. V was pared by 0 bases and J by 3 bases, with 19 bases between. The CDR3 runs 17 residues.

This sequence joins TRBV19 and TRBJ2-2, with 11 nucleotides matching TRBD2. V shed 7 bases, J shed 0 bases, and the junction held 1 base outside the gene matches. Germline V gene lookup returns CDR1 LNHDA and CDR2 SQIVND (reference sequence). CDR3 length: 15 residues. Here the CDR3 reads CASTSGGTNTGELFF. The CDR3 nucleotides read TGTGCCAGTACTAGCGGGGGGACGAACACCGGGGAGCTGTTTTTT.

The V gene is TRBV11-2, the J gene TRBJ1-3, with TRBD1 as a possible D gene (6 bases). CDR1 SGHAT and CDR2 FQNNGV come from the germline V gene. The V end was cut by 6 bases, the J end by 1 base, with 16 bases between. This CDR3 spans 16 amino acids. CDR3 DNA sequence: TGTGCCAGCAGGCACCAGAAAGGGGGATCTGGAAACACCATATATTTT. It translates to CASRHQKGGSGNTIYF. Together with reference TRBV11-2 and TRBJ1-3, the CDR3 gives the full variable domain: EAGVAQSPRYKIIEKRQSVAFWCNPISGHATLYWYQQILGQGPKLLIQFQNNGVVDDSQLPKDRFSAERLKGVDSTLKIQPAKLEDSAVYLCASRHQKGGSGNTIYFGEGSWLTVV.